The clone carrying this TCR beta chain was observed a few times. This entry belongs to a study of blood T cell repertoires in COVID-19. No more than 2 weeks before study entry, exposed participants had met a case of COVID-19. Using immunoSEQ multiplex PCR, the repertoire was profiled, and TCRdb retains in-frame clones only, with some absent. The sample contains about 220,000 clones, roughly four fifths of which appear only once. Losses at the gene ends were 9 bases for V and 4 bases for J; bases not matched to a gene: 7. The CDR3 is 13 amino acids. Looked up from germline, CDR1 is SGHNT and CDR2 is YYREEE (reference sequence).

The specimen sequenced was PBMCs or T cells enriched from blood (not recorded which). This clonotype was obtained from a woman in her 40s who had been exposed to COVID-19. This chain uses TRBV5-4 with TRBJ1-1; TRBD1 agrees at 9 bases. CDR3 amino acids: CATAQGQGTEAFF. Written as DNA, the CDR3 is TGTGCCACGGCCCAGGGACAGGGCACTGAAGCTTTCTTT.